These T cell receptor beta chains were read from a single sample in a study of persistence of HIV-infected CD4 T cells. Sequenced by immunoSEQ multiplex PCR; TCRdb stores in-frame clones only, minus some. The sample holds over 60,000 clones, under 80% seen once. Their recognized antigens are unknown. The specimen comprised CD4+ T cells sorted from PBMCs after roughly 18-hour stimulation, sampled from a patient who received antiretroviral therapy. All receptors come from an adult man with HIV who was CMV-seropositive. Both conserved end residues are trimmed from each CDR3.

V gene: TRBV19; J gene: TRBJ2-2; CDR3 protein: ASSQWQGAKRTGELF
V gene: TRBV10-3; J gene: TRBJ2-7; CDR3 protein: AISDTSQGARYEQY
V gene: TRBV7-9; J gene: TRBJ1-1; CDR3 protein: ASSLDTNTEAF
V gene: TRBV9; J gene: TRBJ1-3; CDR3 protein: ASSVATGAGNTIY
V gene: TRBV19; J gene: TRBJ1-4; CDR3 protein: ASSMGSNEKLF
V gene: TRBV21-1; J gene: TRBJ1-5; CDR3 protein: ASIGTGNSNQPQH
V gene: TRBV7-2; J gene: TRBJ2-3; CDR3 protein: ASSLKGDTQY
V gene: TRBV10-3; J gene: TRBJ2-1; CDR3 protein: AIRRGAANEQF
V gene: TRBV3-1/TRBV3-2; J gene: TRBJ2-3; CDR3 protein: ASSQSGATDTQY
V gene: TRBV19; J gene: TRBJ2-2; CDR3 protein: ASRVQGNTGELF
V gene: TRBV28; J gene: TRBJ2-2; CDR3 protein: ASRRGDRTGELF
V gene: TRBV27; J gene: TRBJ1-6; CDR3 protein: ASSLLGQGGSPLH